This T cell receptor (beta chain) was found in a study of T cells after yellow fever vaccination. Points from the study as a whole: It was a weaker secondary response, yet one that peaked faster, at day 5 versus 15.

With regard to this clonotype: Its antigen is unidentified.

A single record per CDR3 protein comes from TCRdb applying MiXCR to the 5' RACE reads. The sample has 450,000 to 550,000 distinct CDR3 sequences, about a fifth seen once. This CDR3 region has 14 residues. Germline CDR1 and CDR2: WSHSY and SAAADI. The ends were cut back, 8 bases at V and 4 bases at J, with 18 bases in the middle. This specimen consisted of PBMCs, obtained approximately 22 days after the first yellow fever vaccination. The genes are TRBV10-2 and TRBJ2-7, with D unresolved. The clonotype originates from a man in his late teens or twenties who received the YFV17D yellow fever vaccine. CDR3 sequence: CASLEPIRPYEQYV. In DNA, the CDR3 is TGCGCCAGCCTGGAACCGATTCGCCCTTACGAGCAGTACGTC.